The sequence of this T cell receptor beta chain was determined in a study of T cells after yellow fever vaccination (dated by TCRdb to the late 2010s). Study-level background: Libraries from fractions with low cell numbers were prepared with the SMART-Seq v4 Ultra Low Input RNA kit. To follow T-cell clones before and after primary and booster YFV17D yellow fever vaccination, bulk TCR alpha and beta repertoires were sequenced over time. Two healthy male donors, one aged 18 to 29 and one aged 30 to 40 years, made up the cohort. Bulk PBMC replicates and cell subsets were isolated from blood drawn at multiple timepoints before and after both primary and secondary immunization.

This clonotype was seen only a few times. The antigen this receptor binds is unknown. Per-base quality was not reported, and no clone a single base away is much larger than it. The sample's treatment or condition label, decoded: live attenuated yellow fever vaccine strain. At every blood-draw timepoint, two biological replicates of bulk PBMCs were collected. A standard Ficoll-Paque protocol was used to isolate PBMCs from peripheral blood. TriZol was used to extract RNA from bulk PBMCs, from CD4 and CD8 fractions, and from dextramer-positive and dextramer-negative fractions. Synthesis of TCR cDNA relied on 5'RACE template switching, a step that introduced a universal primer site along with unique molecular identifiers. Priming for cDNA synthesis came from both the TCR alpha and TCR beta constant segments. Library amplification used two PCR steps, and the second PCR step added sample barcodes and sequencing adapters. Sequencing of libraries was done on Illumina HiSeq 2500 (2x100 bp) or NovaSeq (2x150 bp). Under the source paper's analysis protocol: MIGEC handled demultiplexing of reads and collapsing into UMI consensus sequences, while MiXCR performed V(D)J alignment. Clonotypes responding to the vaccine were identified with edgeR on replicate PBMC samples, with the criteria of FDR below 0.01 and a log2 fold change above 5 up to day 15. Each bulk clonotype was labeled CD4 or CD8 based on which sequenced repertoire, CD4 or CD8, contained the clonotype at higher abundance. Clones were called with MiXCR by TCRdb after fastp trimmed the public reads at Q25, and only in-frame beta chains were retained. CDR3 protein sequences are deduplicated, and each keeps its most common genes and DNA. TCRdb, not the original authors, processed these V and J calls. In all, the sample holds hundreds of thousands of distinct CDR3 sequences, and roughly 14% of those were seen once. The ten largest clones take up more than 12% of the sample.

Measured from the cysteine to the phenylalanine, the CDR3 is 15 residues long. CDR3 DNA is the only sequence kept; it has 45 bases, read in frame from the first base. For this chain, trimming is 0 bases at the V end and 5 bases at the J end, and the number of junction bases without a gene match is 5. Per the germline V gene, SGHRS is the CDR1 and YFSETQ is the CDR2. General study outcomes and caveats: A small share of clonotypes was detected in both CD4 and CD8 compartments, with the overlap likely arising from convergent recombination. After the booster, most of the clones that had expanded following primary vaccination were detected again (just under 97% of CD4 and more than 85% of CD8), which suggests that memory was broadly maintained. FACS-sorted repertoires could contain abundant contaminating clonotypes from the bulk population, so computational filtering was required. Only a couple of donors were included in the study, so the extent to which the findings can be generalized is limited. Compared with the primary T-cell response, the secondary T-cell response was faster but weaker, reaching its peak on day 5 rather than on day 15.

Sequencing used PBMCs, obtained on the day of the yellow fever booster vaccination. The sequence derives from a man aged 30 to 45 who received the YFV17D yellow fever vaccine. The chain is assembled from TRBV5-1 and TRBJ2-7, and 10 junctional nucleotides match TRBD2. The CDR3 corresponds to CASSLGAGGPHEQYF. The base sequence is TGCGCCAGCAGCTTGGGAGCGGGAGGGCCCCACGAGCAGTACTTC.